A selection of T cell receptor beta chains follows, all from one sample in a study of T-cell memory formation after mild COVID-19. Each CDR3 protein is one row after TCRdb ran MiXCR on the 5' RACE reads. The table includes 85,000 to 130,000 distinct CDR3 sequences, 9.5% to 15% detected once. The material sequenced was PBMCs or a T cell subset sorted from them (not recorded which). These receptor sequences come from an adult woman who had mild COVID-19 (a few samples of this study predate the infection). Cell type and time point are not known. Each CDR3 is given with its conserved first and last residue. D genes are given only for firm matches. Where a row states a size, it is once, few, many or the class of an expanded clone; other rows omit it.

abundance | j_gene | d_gene | v_gene | CDR3nt | CDR3aa
NA | TRBJ1-2 | NA | TRBV9 | TGTGCCAGCAGCTTGGACGGTAACTATGGCTACACCTTC | CASSLDGNYGYTF
medium-sized | TRBJ2-1 | NA | TRBV12-3/TRBV12-4 | TGTGCCAGCAGTCCGACGCAGGGCCGCTACAATGAGCAGTTCTTC | CASSPTQGRYNEQFF
few | TRBJ1-1 | NA | TRBV7-9 | TGTGCCAGCAGCCAATCCACTACACTTCTTCCGCGTACTGAAGCTTTCTTT | CASSQSTTLLPRTEAFF
NA | TRBJ1-2 | NA | TRBV6-2/TRBV6-3 | TGTGCCAGCAGTTACTTTCCTCCACAGGGAGATGGCTACACCTTC | CASSYFPPQGDGYTF
NA | TRBJ2-7 | TRBD2 | TRBV5-5 | TGTGCCAGCAGGATACTAGCGGGAGGCGCCTACGAGCAGTACTTC | CASRILAGGAYEQYF
NA | TRBJ2-7 | NA | TRBV7-8 | TGTGCCAGCAGCTTAGCGCGTCTGACTGCTGCTGGGGGTGCCTACGAGCAGTACTTC | CASSLARLTAAGGAYEQYF
few | TRBJ2-3 | NA | TRBV7-9 | TGTGCCAGCAGCAGAATCCAGACAGGCGAGGCAGATACGCAGTATTTT | CASSRIQTGEADTQYF
once | TRBJ2-7 | NA | TRBV5-4 | TGTGCCAGCAGCTTCTCGGTAGGGGAGGCCTACGAGCAGTACTTC | CASSFSVGEAYEQYF
NA | TRBJ2-1 | TRBD1 | TRBV7-9 | TGTGCCAGCAGCCGCCCGACAGGGGTCAATGAGCAGTTCTTC | CASSRPTGVNEQFF
few | TRBJ1-2 | NA | TRBV20-1 | TGCAGTGCTACCACGCCACGGACGGTGAACTATGGCTACACCTTC | CSATTPRTVNYGYTF
few | TRBJ2-3 | TRBD2 | TRBV14 | TGTGCCAGCAGTAATGCGGGAGGTCCGACTAGCACAGATACGCAGTATTTT | CASSNAGGPTSTDTQYF
NA | TRBJ2-7 | TRBD2 | TRBV6-2/TRBV6-3 | TGTGCCAGCAGTTACTCGACCCTCGCAGCGGGGCCTTCCTACGAGCAGTACTTC | CASSYSTLAAGPSYEQYF
many | TRBJ2-3 | NA | TRBV20-1 | TGCAGTGCTAGAGATCTGGCGGGCGAAGCCACAGATACGCAGTATTTT | CSARDLAGEATDTQYF
few | TRBJ2-2 | NA | TRBV6-2/TRBV6-3 | TGTGCCAGCAGTTTTATGGTGGCCGGGGAGCTGTTTTTT | CASSFMVAGELFF
NA | TRBJ2-7 | NA | TRBV30 | TGTGCCTGGAGTATACAGGGAAGTAGCGAGCAGTACTTC | CAWSIQGSSEQYF
many | TRBJ2-7 | TRBD1 | TRBV20-1 | TGCAGTGCTCCTGAACAGGGGACAATCTACGAGCAGTACTTC | CSAPEQGTIYEQYF
NA | TRBJ1-3 | NA | TRBV15 | TGTGCCACCAGCAGAGACCGGGGGGTTGGAAACACCATATATTTT | CATSRDRGVGNTIYF
few | TRBJ2-5 | TRBD1 | TRBV12-3/TRBV12-4 | TGTGCCAGCAGTTCTCCGGACAGGGGGCCCAAAGAGACCCAGTACTTC | CASSSPDRGPKETQYF
few | TRBJ1-1 | NA | TRBV7-8 | TGTGCCAGCAGCTCCTCCCAGTCAGGGAACACTGAAGCTTTCTTT | CASSSSQSGNTEAFF
few | TRBJ2-1 | NA | TRBV7-8 | TGTGCCAGCAGACGGTCTCGGAGGGATGAGCAGTTCTTC | CASRRSRRDEQFF
few | TRBJ2-1 | TRBD1 | TRBV29-1 | TGCAGCGTGGCCGGGACAGGGCCGTTCTTC | CSVAGTGPFF
NA | TRBJ2-2 | TRBD1 | TRBV7-8 | TGTGCCAGCAGCTTCGACAGGGGGCCGAACACCGGGGAGCTGTTTTTT | CASSFDRGPNTGELFF
many | TRBJ2-1 | TRBD2 | TRBV6-6 | TGTGCCAGCAGTTACTCGCCTAGCGGGGGCAATGAGCAGTTCTTC | CASSYSPSGGNEQFF
few | TRBJ2-3 | NA | TRBV12-3/TRBV12-4 | TGTGCCGTTATTGGGGGGCTCGCTGGCACAGATACGCAGTATTTT | CAVIGGLAGTDTQYF
NA | TRBJ1-2 | NA | TRBV15 | TGTGCCACCAGCAGATTGGGCTATGGCTACACCTTC | CATSRLGYGYTF
NA | TRBJ1-1 | NA | TRBV29-1 | TGCAGCGTCCCGGCGTCCGCCCCGGCGGGCACTGAAGCTTTCTTT | CSVPASAPAGTEAFF
NA | TRBJ2-7 | NA | TRBV15 | TGTGCCACCAGCAGCTCCGGGGAAGGGTACGAGCAGTACTTC | CATSSSGEGYEQYF
NA | TRBJ2-7 | TRBD2 | TRBV4-1 | TGCGCCAGCAGCCATCTAACTAGCGGGAGGGCGTACGAGCAGTACTTC | CASSHLTSGRAYEQYF
NA | TRBJ1-2 | NA | TRBV12-3/TRBV12-4 | TGTGCCAGCAGTTCCGTCGGGACGACCGGGGGCTACACCTTC | CASSSVGTTGGYTF
few | TRBJ2-7 | TRBD2 | TRBV20-1 | TGCAGTGCTAGAGGGTCTCTAGCGGGGTTCTACGAGCAGTACTTC | CSARGSLAGFYEQYF
many | TRBJ2-7 | NA | TRBV20-1 | TGCAGTGCTCCCATGGGGGATCGGAACGAGCAGTACTTC | CSAPMGDRNEQYF
NA | TRBJ1-1 | NA | TRBV20-1 | TGCAGTGCTCGAGGAGACACCGGTGCGTACACTGAAGCTTTCTTT | CSARGDTGAYTEAFF
NA | TRBJ2-2 | NA | TRBV5-1 | TGCGCCAGCAGCCGGGTTAGCCCGACCGGGGAGCTGTTTTTT | CASSRVSPTGELFF
few | TRBJ1-6 | NA | TRBV12-3/TRBV12-4 | TGTGCCAGCAGTACTTCTTACAGCGAAGATAATTCACCCCTCCACTTT | CASSTSYSEDNSPLHF
few | TRBJ1-1 | TRBD1 | TRBV20-1 | TGCAGTGCTTACAGGGGATCCACTGAAGCTTTCTTT | CSAYRGSTEAFF
few | TRBJ2-1 | NA | TRBV5-6 | TGTGCCAGCAGCTTGAGAGGGGCGGAGCAGTTCTTC | CASSLRGAEQFF
few | TRBJ2-7 | TRBD1 | TRBV7-2 | TGTGCCAGCAGCTTAGGAGGGACAGCTTACGAGCAGTACTTC | CASSLGGTAYEQYF
once | TRBJ1-2 | NA | TRBV7-9 | TGTGCCAGCAGCTTAGGTTTCAACCCGCTCGGTGGCTACACCTTC | CASSLGFNPLGGYTF
NA | TRBJ1-1 | NA | TRBV7-2 | TGTGCCAGCAGCTTAGCAGGGGTCGAGGTAGGAACTGAAGCTTTCTTT | CASSLAGVEVGTEAFF
many | TRBJ2-7 | NA | TRBV27 | TGTGCCAGCAGTTTAACCGGACGAAAGATCTACGAGCAGTACTTC | CASSLTGRKIYEQYF
few | TRBJ1-2 | NA | TRBV4-1 | TGCGCCAGCAGCCAAGAAAGTCCCTATGGCTACACCTTC | CASSQESPYGYTF
few | TRBJ1-6 | NA | TRBV19 | TGTGCCAGTAGTGAAGGGGCGAGTTCACCCCTCCACTTT | CASSEGASSPLHF
few | TRBJ1-1 | NA | TRBV12-3/TRBV12-4 | TGTGCCAGCAGTAAACTTGGTCCCCCTGAAGCTTTCTTT | CASSKLGPPEAFF
NA | TRBJ2-7 | NA | TRBV20-1 | TGCAGTGCCCCCCTGGCAGGGCCGGGGGACGAGCAGTACTTC | CSAPLAGPGDEQYF
NA | TRBJ1-1 | TRBD1 | TRBV4-1 | TGCGCCAGCAGCCAAGATCCAGGGGGAGACACTGAAGCTTTCTTT | CASSQDPGGDTEAFF
few | TRBJ2-3 | NA | TRBV28 | TGTGCCAGCACCCCGGGACAAAGCACAGATACGCAGTATTTT | CASTPGQSTDTQYF
NA | TRBJ2-3 | TRBD1 | TRBV6-2/TRBV6-3 | TGTGCCAGCAGCCCCCCCGGGACAGGGCCCACCACAGATACGCAGTATTTT | CASSPPGTGPTTDTQYF
few | TRBJ2-3 | NA | TRBV19 | TGTGCCAGTAGTCCCGGGATCACTAAGGGGCAGTATTTT | CASSPGITKGQYF
many | TRBJ2-6 | NA | TRBV6-6 | TGTGCCAGCAGTTACTCGATATATACAGGACTACCCGACTCTGGGGCCAACGTCCTGACTTTC | CASSYSIYTGLPDSGANVLTF
NA | TRBJ2-5 | NA | TRBV7-9 | TGTGCCAGCAGCCACAGGGAGGCTGCAGCCCCGGAGACCCAGTACTTC | CASSHREAAAPETQYF
NA | TRBJ2-7 | NA | TRBV12-3/TRBV12-4 | TGTGCCAGCTCCCAGGGTTTCGAGCAGTACTTC | CASSQGFEQYF
NA | TRBJ2-1 | NA | TRBV5-5 | TGTGCCAGCAGCTTGGACAGAGGCTCCTACAATGAGCAGTTCTTC | CASSLDRGSYNEQFF
few | TRBJ2-3 | TRBD1 | TRBV20-1 | TGCAGTGCCACCCCTCGGACAGGACTAGATACGCAGTATTTT | CSATPRTGLDTQYF